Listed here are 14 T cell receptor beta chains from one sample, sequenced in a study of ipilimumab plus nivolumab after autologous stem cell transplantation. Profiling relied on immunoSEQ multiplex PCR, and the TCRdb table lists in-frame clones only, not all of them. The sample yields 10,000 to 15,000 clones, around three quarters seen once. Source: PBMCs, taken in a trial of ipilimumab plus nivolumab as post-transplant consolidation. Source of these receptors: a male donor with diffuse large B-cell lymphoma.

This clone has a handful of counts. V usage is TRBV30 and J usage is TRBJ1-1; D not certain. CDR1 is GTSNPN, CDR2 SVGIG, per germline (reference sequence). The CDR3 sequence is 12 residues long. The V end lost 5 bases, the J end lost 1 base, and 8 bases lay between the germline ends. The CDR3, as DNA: TGTGCCTGGCATAATCAGAACACTGAAGCTTTCTTT. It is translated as CAWHNQNTEAFF.

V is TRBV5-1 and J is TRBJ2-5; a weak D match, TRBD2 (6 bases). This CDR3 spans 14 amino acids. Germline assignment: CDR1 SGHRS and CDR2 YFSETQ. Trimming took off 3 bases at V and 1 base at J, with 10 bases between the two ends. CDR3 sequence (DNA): TGCGCCAGCAGCTCGACTAGAAGCCAAGAGACCCAGTACTTC. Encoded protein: CASSSTRSQETQYF. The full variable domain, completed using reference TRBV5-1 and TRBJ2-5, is KAGVTQTPRYLIKTRGQQVTLSCSPISGHRSVSWYQQTPGQGLQFLFEYFSETQRNKGNFPGRFSGRQFSNSRSEMNVSTLELGDSALYLCASSSTRSQETQYFGPGTRLLVL.

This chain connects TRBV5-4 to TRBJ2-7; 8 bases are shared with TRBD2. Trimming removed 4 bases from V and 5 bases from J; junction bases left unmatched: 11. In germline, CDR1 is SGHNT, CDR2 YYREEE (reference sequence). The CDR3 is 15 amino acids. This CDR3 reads CASSVMSGSPNEQYF. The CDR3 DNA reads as TGTGCCAGCAGCGTCATGAGCGGGAGCCCCAACGAGCAGTACTTC.

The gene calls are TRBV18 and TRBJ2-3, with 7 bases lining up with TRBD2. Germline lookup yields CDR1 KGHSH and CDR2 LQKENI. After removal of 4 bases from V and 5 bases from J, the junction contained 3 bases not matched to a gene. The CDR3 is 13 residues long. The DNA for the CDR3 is TGTGCCAGCTCACTTTTAGCGGGAGATACGCAGTATTTT. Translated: CASSLLAGDTQYF.

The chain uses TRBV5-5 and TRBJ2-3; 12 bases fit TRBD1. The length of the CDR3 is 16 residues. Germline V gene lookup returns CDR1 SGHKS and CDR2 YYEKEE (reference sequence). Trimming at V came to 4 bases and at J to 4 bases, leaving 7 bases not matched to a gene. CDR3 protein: CASSPSGTGGSDTQYF. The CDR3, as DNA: TGTGCCAGCAGCCCCTCCGGGACAGGGGGCTCAGATACGCAGTATTTT.

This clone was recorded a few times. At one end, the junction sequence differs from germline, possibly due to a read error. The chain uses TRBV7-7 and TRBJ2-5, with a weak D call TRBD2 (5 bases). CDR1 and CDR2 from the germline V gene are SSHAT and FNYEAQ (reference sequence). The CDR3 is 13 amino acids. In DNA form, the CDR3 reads TGTGCTAGCAGCTTAGTCCGGGGAGAGACCCAGTACTTC. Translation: CASSLVRGETQYF.

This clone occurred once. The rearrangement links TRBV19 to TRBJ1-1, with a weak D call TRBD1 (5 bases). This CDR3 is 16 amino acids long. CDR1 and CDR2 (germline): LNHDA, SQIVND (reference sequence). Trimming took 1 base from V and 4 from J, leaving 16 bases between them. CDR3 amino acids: CASSIGPGTARTEAFF. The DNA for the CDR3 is TGTGCCAGTAGTATAGGGCCCGGGACCGCTCGCACTGAAGCTTTCTTT.

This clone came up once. The CDR3 DNA reads as TGTGCCAGCAGCCCACCCCCCGGGCGGGAGCAGTTCTTC. Protein product: CASSPPPGREQFF. The chain carries TRBV7-2 and TRBJ2-1, with no clear D. V was shortened by 5 bases and J by 10 bases, with 15 bases between the two germline ends. The germline V gene has CDR1 SGHTA and CDR2 FQGNSA. This CDR3 is 13 amino acids long.

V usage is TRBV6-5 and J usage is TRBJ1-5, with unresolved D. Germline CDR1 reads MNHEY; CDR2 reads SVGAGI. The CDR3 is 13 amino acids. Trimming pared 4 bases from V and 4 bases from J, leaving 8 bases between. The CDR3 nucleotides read TGTGCCAGCAGTTGGGCAGAAAATCAGCCCCAGCATTTT. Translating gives CASSWAENQPQHF.

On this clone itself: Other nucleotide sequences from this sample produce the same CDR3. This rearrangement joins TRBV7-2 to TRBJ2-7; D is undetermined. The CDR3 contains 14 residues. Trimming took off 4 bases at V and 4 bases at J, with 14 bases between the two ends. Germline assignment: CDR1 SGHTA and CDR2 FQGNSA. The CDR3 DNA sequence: TGTGCCAGCAGCTACTGGGTCAAAGGGTACGAGCAGTACTTC. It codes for CASSYWVKGYEQYF.

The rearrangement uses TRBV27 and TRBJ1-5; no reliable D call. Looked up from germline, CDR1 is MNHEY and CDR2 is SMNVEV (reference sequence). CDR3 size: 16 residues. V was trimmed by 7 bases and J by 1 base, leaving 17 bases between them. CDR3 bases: TGTGCCAGCAAGCTGGGAGGAGGAGACAGCAATCAGCCCCAGCATTTT. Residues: CASKLGGGDSNQPQHF.

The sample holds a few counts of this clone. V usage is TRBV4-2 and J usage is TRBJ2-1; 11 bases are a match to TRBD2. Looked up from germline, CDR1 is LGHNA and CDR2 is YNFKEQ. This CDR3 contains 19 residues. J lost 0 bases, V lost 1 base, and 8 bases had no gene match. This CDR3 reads CASSQARGLAVSSYNEQFF. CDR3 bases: TGTGCCAGCAGCCAAGCCAGGGGACTAGCGGTGAGCTCCTACAATGAGCAGTTCTTC.

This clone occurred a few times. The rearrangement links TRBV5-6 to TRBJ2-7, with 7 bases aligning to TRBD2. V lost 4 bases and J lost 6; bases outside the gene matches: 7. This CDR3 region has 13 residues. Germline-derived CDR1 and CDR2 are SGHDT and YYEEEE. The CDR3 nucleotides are TGTGCCAGCAGCGGGGGGGACGTAGGCGAGCAGTACTTC. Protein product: CASSGGDVGEQYF.

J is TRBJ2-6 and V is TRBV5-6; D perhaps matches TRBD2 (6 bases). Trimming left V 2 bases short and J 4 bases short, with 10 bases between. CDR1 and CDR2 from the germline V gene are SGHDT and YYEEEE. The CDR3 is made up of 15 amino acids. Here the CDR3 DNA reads TGTGCCAGCAGCTTTTCGGGGGTAGGGGCCAACGTCCTGACTTTC. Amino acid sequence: CASSFSGVGANVLTF.